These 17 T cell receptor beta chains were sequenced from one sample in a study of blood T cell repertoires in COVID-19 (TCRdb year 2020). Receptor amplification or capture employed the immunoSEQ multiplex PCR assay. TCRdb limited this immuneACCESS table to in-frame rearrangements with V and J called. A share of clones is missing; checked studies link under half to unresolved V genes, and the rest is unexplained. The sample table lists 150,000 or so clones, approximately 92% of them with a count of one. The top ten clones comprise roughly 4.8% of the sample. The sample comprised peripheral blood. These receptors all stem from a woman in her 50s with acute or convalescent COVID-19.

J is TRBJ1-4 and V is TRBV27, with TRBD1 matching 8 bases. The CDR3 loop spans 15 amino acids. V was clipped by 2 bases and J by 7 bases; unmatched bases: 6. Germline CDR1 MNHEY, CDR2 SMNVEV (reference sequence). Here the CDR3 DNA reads TGTGCCAGCAGTTTAAGGACAGGGATTCGTGAAAAACTGTTTTTT. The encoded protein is CASSLRTGIREKLFF. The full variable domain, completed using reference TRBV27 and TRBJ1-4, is EAQVTQNPRYLITVTGKKLTVTCSQNMNHEYMSWYRQDPGLGLRQIYYSMNVEVTDKGDVPEGYKVSRKEKRNFPLILESPSPNQTSLYFCASSLRTGIREKLFFGSGTQLSVL.

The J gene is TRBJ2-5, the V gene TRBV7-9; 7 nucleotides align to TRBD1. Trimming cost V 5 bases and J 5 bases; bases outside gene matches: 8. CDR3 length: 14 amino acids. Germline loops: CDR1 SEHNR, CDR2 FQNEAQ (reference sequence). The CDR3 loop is CASSTSTGAETQYF. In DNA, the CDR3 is TGTGCCAGCAGCACCTCTACAGGGGCCGAGACCCAGTACTTC.

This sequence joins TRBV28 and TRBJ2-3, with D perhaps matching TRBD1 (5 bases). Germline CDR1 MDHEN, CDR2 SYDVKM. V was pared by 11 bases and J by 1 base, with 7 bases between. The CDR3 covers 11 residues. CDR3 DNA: TGTGCCGCACAGGGCACAGATACGCAGTATTTT. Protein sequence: CAAQGTDTQYF.

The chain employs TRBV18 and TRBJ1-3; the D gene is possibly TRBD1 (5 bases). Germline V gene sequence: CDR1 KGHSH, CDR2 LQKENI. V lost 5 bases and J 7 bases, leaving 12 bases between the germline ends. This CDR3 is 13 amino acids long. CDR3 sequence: CASSSGLTNTIYF. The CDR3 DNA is TGTGCCAGCTCATCGGGACTTACGAACACCATATATTTT.

The CDR3 reads CAWSVLLVTDTQYF. The CDR3 nucleotides read TGTGCCTGGAGTGTACTTTTAGTCACAGATACGCAGTATTTT. The rearrangement uses TRBV30 and TRBJ2-3; D call uncertain. Looked up from germline, CDR1 is GTSNPN and CDR2 is SVGIG (reference sequence). V lost 0 bases, J lost 2 bases, and 9 bases lay in between. This CDR3 spans 14 amino acids.

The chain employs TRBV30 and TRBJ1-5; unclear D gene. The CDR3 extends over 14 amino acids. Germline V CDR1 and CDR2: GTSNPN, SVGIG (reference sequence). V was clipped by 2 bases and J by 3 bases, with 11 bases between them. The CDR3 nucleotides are TGTGCCTGGAGTTATCCTGCCTACAATCAGCCCCAGCATTTT. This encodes CAWSYPAYNQPQHF.

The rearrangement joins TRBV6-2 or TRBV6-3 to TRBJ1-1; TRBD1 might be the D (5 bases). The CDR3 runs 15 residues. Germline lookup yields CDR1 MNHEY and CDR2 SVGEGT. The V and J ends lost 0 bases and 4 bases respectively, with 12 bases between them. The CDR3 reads CASSYSPGKSTEAFF. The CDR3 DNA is TGTGCCAGCAGTTACTCCCCAGGGAAGAGCACTGAAGCTTTCTTT.

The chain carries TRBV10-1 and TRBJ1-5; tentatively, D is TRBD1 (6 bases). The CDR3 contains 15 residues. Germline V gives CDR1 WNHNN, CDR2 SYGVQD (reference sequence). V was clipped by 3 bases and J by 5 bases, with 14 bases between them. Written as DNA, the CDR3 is TGCGCCAGCAGTGATGGGGACCGACAGGATCAGCCCCAGCATTTT. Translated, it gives CASSDGDRQDQPQHF.

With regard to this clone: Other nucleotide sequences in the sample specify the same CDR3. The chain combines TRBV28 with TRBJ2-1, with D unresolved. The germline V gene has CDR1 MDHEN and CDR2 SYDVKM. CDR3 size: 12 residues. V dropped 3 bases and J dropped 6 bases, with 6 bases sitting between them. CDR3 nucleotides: TGTGCCAGCAGTTTGACTCGCAATGAGCAGTTCTTC. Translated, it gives CASSLTRNEQFF.

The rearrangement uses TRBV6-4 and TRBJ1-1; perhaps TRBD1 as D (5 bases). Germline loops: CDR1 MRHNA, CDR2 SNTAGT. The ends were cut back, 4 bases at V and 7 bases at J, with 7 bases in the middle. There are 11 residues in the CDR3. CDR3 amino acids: CASSGQYEAFF. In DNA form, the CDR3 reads TGTGCCAGCAGTGGACAGTATGAAGCTTTCTTT.

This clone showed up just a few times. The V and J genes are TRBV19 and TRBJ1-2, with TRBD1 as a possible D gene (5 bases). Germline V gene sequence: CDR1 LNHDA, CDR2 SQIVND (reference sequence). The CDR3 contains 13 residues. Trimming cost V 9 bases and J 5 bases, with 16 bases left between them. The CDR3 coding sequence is TGTGCCAGCAGCATGACAGAATCATATGGCTACACCTTC. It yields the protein CASSMTESYGYTF.

The CDR3 spells CASSSGQYEQYF. As DNA, the CDR3 is TGTGCCAGCAGCTCCGGACAGTACGAGCAGTACTTC. The rearrangement uses TRBV5-6 and TRBJ2-7, with D tentatively TRBD1 (6 bases). This CDR3 has 12 amino acids. Trimming pared 3 bases from V and 4 bases from J, leaving 8 bases between. In germline, CDR1 is SGHDT, CDR2 YYEEEE.

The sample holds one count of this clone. CDR3 DNA sequence: TGTGCCAGCAGCCGCCAGGGGACTAGTAGTCACGAGCAGTACTTC. Amino acid sequence: CASSRQGTSSHEQYF. This rearrangement joins TRBV3-1 (or the pseudogene TRBV3-2) to TRBJ2-7, with 8 positions matching TRBD2. Trimming cost V 4 bases and J 5 bases; bases outside gene matches: 10. Germline CDR1 and CDR2: LGHDT and YNNKEL (reference sequence). The CDR3 loop spans 15 amino acids.

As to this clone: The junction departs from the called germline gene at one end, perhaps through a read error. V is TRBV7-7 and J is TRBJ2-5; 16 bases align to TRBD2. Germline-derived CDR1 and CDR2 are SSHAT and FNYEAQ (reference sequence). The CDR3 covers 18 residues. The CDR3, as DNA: TGTGCTAGCAGCCCCGGGACTAGCGGGAGGGTCCCCGAAGAGACCCAGTACTTC. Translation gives CASSPGTSGRVPEETQYF.

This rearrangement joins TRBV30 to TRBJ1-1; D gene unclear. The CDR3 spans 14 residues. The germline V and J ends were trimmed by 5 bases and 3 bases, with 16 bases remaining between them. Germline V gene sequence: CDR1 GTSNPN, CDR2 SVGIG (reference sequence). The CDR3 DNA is TGTGCCTGGGTTACACTAAAGGGAGACACTGAAGCTTTCTTT. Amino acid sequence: CAWVTLKGDTEAFF.

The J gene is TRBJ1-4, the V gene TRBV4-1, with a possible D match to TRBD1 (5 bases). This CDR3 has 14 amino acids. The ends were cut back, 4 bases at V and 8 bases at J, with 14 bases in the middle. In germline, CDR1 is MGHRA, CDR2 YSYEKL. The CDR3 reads CASSLGRRDEKLFF. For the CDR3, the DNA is TGCGCCAGCAGCCTGGGACGGAGGGACGAAAAACTGTTTTTT.

In DNA form, the CDR3 reads TGTGCCAGCAGCCGACTGCGGGATTCTGGCACTGAAGCTTTCTTT. Translating gives CASSRLRDSGTEAFF. The chain couples TRBV11-2 to TRBJ1-1; D not certain. CDR1 is SGHAT and CDR2 is FQNNGV in the germline V gene. The germline V and J ends were trimmed by 5 bases and 4 bases, with 17 bases remaining between them. The CDR3 sequence is 15 residues long.